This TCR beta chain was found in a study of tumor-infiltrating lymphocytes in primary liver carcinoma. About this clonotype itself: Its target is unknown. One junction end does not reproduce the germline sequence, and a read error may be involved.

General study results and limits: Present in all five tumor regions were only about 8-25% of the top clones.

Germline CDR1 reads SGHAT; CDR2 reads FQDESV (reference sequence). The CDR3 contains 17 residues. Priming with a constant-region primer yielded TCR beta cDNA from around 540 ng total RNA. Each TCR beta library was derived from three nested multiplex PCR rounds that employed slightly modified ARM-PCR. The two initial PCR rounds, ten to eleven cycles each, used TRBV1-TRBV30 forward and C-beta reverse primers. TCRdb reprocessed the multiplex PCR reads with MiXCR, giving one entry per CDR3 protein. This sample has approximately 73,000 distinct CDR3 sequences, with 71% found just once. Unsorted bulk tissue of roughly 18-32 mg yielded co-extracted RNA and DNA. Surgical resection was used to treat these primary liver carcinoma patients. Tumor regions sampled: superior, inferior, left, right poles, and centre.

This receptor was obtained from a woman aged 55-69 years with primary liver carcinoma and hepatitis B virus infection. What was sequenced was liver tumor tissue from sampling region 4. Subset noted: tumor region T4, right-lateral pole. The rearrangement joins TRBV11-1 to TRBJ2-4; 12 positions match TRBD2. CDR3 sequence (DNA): TGCGCCAGCAGCGTTCCCGGGACTAGCGGGGCCAAAAACATTCAGTACTTC. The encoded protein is CASSVPGTSGAKNIQYF.